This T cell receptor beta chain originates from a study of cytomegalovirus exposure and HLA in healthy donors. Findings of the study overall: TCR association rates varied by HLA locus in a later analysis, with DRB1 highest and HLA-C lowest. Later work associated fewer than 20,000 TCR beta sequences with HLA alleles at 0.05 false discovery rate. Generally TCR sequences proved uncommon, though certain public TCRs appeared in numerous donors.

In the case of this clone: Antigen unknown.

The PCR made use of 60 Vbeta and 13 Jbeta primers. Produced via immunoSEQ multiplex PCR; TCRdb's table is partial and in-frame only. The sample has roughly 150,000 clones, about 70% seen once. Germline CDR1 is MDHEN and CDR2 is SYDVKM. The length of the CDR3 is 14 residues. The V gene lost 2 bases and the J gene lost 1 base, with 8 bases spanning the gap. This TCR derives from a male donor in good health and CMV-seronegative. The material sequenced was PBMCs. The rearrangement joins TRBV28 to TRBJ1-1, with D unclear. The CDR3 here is CASSLSRRNTEAFF. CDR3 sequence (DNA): TGTGCCAGCAGTTTAAGCAGGCGGAACACTGAAGCTTTCTTT.